This is a list of T cell receptor beta chains from one sample in a study of Ad26.COV2.S vaccination and SARS-CoV-2 variants. Using immunoSEQ multiplex PCR, the repertoire was profiled, and TCRdb retains in-frame clones only, with some absent. Of 250,000 to 300,000 clones listed, around 87% were seen once; the top ten hold about 3.1%. The starting material was peripheral blood, obtained in a trial of Ad26.COV2.S vaccine versus placebo. Receptors originate from a person between 18 and 65 years old who received the Ad26.COV2.S COVID-19 vaccine or a placebo. Each CDR3 is given with its conserved first and last residue. The D gene is left open where the match is weak. Clone size appears in some rows only: once, few, many, or a class for an expanded clone.

CDR3 DNA	CDR3 protein	D gene	J gene	V gene	clone size
TGTGCCAGCAGTACACAGCTGAACACTGAAGCTTTCTTT	CASSTQLNTEAFF	.	TRBJ1-1	TRBV6-4	.
TGTGCCAGCAGCCTCACTGGCGGGGGGGACAATGAGCAGTTCTTC	CASSLTGGGDNEQFF	TRBD2	TRBJ2-1	TRBV7-3	.
TGTGCCAGCAGTTTGAAAGGAGGTACTGAAGCTTTCTTT	CASSLKGGTEAFF	.	TRBJ1-1	TRBV12-3/TRBV12-4	.
TGTGCCAGCAGGAGTAGCAGGGGGATGAACACTGAAGCTTTCTTT	CASRSSRGMNTEAFF	TRBD1	TRBJ1-1	TRBV2	.
TGCGCCAGCAGCATAGCCACGCCTAATGAAAAACTGTTTTTT	CASSIATPNEKLFF	.	TRBJ1-4	TRBV5-1	.
TGTGCCACGGCAAGCTCTGGAAACACCATATATTTT	CATASSGNTIYF	.	TRBJ1-3	TRBV10-3	once
TGTGCCAGCAGTTTATCACTAGGGGCAGGAGTACCCAATCAGCCCCAGCATTTT	CASSLSLGAGVPNQPQHF	.	TRBJ1-5	TRBV28	.
TGTGCCAGCAGTTACGGACAGGGCTATGGCTACACCTTC	CASSYGQGYGYTF	TRBD1	TRBJ1-2	TRBV27	.
TGTGCCAGCAGCTTCTATACGGCCGCGAACACCGGGGAGCTGTTTTTT	CASSFYTAANTGELFF	.	TRBJ2-2	TRBV7-2	.
TGTGCCAGCAGTTACCGACAGGGTCCCTATGGCTACACCTTC	CASSYRQGPYGYTF	TRBD1	TRBJ1-2	TRBV2	.
TGTGCCAGCAGCCGTCGTGTCCCGGTTTCCGAGCAGTACTTC	CASSRRVPVSEQYF	.	TRBJ2-7	TRBV3-1/TRBV3-2	.
TGTGCCAGCAGCTTAGGCTCCCCCTACGAGCAGTACTTC	CASSLGSPYEQYF	.	TRBJ2-7	TRBV7-2	.
TGCGCCAGCAGCACCGGACAGGGGGGTCAGCCCCAGCATTTT	CASSTGQGGQPQHF	TRBD1	TRBJ1-5	TRBV5-1	once
TGCAGTGCTAGTGACAGCTTGAACACTGAAGCTTTCTTT	CSASDSLNTEAFF	.	TRBJ1-1	TRBV20-1	.
TGTGCCAGCAGCTTTTTCCAGCAGACTGAAGCTTTCTTT	CASSFFQQTEAFF	.	TRBJ1-1	TRBV7-9	.
TGCGCCAGCAGCCCCCAGTTGAACACTGAAGCTTTCTTT	CASSPQLNTEAFF	.	TRBJ1-1	TRBV5-1	.
TGTGCCAGCAGTGAACAGGGGGCTCCTGGCCAGCCCCAGCATTTT	CASSEQGAPGQPQHF	TRBD1	TRBJ1-5	TRBV6-1	.
TGTGCCAGCAGTGGGGGACAGGGGGTAATCTCTAGCACAGATACGCAGTATTTT	CASSGGQGVISSTDTQYF	TRBD1	TRBJ2-3	TRBV2	.
TGCGCCAGCAGCTTACAAACCCATAGCGGGGTGGAGACCCAGTACTTC	CASSLQTHSGVETQYF	TRBD2	TRBJ2-5	TRBV5-1	once
TGTGCCAGCAGCTTAGCCGGGACAGCGAACACTGAAGCTTTCTTT	CASSLAGTANTEAFF	TRBD1	TRBJ1-1	TRBV7-2	.
TGTGCCAGCAGCGTAGCCTGGGGTAGCGCCAAAGAGACCCAGTACTTC	CASSVAWGSAKETQYF	.	TRBJ2-5	TRBV9	.
TGTGCCAGCAGCAGCCCTCCCGGGACAGCGAACACTGAAGCTTTCTTT	CASSSPPGTANTEAFF	TRBD1	TRBJ1-1	TRBV11-2	.
TGTGCCAGTAGTATACTCCCGGGGCCGACCTACGAGCAGTACTTC	CASSILPGPTYEQYF	.	TRBJ2-7	TRBV19	.
TGTGCCAGCAGTACTAACACGGGAAAACTGTTTTTT	CASSTNTGKLFF	.	TRBJ1-4	TRBV6-2/TRBV6-3	.
TGTGCCACCAGGGGGCCCTCAGACTCTGGAAACACCATATATTTT	CATRGPSDSGNTIYF	.	TRBJ1-3	TRBV24-1	.
TGTGCCAGCAACCCTAGGTACGGAGTCGCGAACACCGGGGAGCTGTTTTTT	CASNPRYGVANTGELFF	.	TRBJ2-2	TRBV3-1/TRBV3-2	.
TGTGCCAGCAGCCAGGTAGGGGGGATACCCAATGAGCAGTTCTTC	CASSQVGGIPNEQFF	.	TRBJ2-1	TRBV11-2	once
TGTGCCAGCAGCGAAAACTATGGCTACACCTTC	CASSENYGYTF	.	TRBJ1-2	TRBV12-3/TRBV12-4	.
TGTGCCAGCAGTCTAATTGACAGGAAAAACTATGGCTACACCTTC	CASSLIDRKNYGYTF	.	TRBJ1-2	TRBV28	.